These 22 T cell receptor beta chains originate from one sample sequenced in a study of metastatic and nonmetastatic thyroid tumors. No patient received treatment before thyroid surgery. TCRdb re-called clones via MiXCR from the PCR reads. The sample has over 40,000 clones, around 25% seen once. Sequences were obtained from blood. These TCRs come from a male donor with papillary thyroid cancer or a benign thyroid nodule (not recorded which). Some clones in this sample may be carry-over from other donors' samples.

The chain is built from TRBV6-2 or TRBV6-3 and TRBJ1-2, with D hard to call. With 4 bases removed from V and 0 bases from J, the gap between germline ends came to 9 bases. The CDR3 loop spans 14 amino acids. The V gene's germline CDR1 is MNHEY and CDR2 SVGEGT. This CDR3 reads CASSSATPNYGYTF. In nucleotides, the CDR3 is TGTGCCAGCAGTTCCGCGACACCTAACTATGGCTACACCTTC.

The sample holds many counts of this clone. The chain combines TRBV6-1 with TRBJ2-3; 7 positions agree with TRBD2. CDR1 is MNHNS and CDR2 is SASEGT in the germline V gene. This CDR3 spans 13 amino acids. Trimming took 11 bases from V and 6 from J; bases not matched to a gene: 11. CDR3 protein: CAGSREGMDTQYF. DNA for the CDR3: TGTGCCGGGAGCAGGGAGGGTATGGATACGCAGTATTTT.

This clone was observed many times. The genes are TRBV7-6 and TRBJ1-6; D ambiguous. CDR1 SGHVS and CDR2 FNYEAQ come from the germline V gene. The CDR3 has 16 amino acids. Trimming took 1 base from V and 9 from J, leaving 16 bases between them. The CDR3 DNA is TGTGCCAGCAGCTTAGAGGCGGGTCCCTCTGGTTCACCCCTCCACTTT. Translation: CASSLEAGPSGSPLHF.

The chain uses TRBV30 and TRBJ2-3; possible D gene TRBD2, 5 bases. V lost 0 bases and J lost 2, with 12 bases in between. The V gene's germline CDR1 is GTSNPN and CDR2 SVGIG (reference sequence). The CDR3 is 15 amino acids. The CDR3 DNA follows: TGTGCCTGGAGTGTAGCCGGGGTCAACACAGATACGCAGTATTTT. It translates to CAWSVAGVNTDTQYF.

This clone showed up many times. The V and J genes are TRBV9 and TRBJ2-1; no clear D gene. The germline V gene has CDR1 SGDLS and CDR2 YYNGEE. The CDR3 spans 16 residues. Trimming left V 0 bases short and J 6 bases short, with 16 bases between. Here the CDR3 DNA reads TGTGCCAGCAGCGTAGCTACAGAGAGCCCCTTCAATGAGCAGTTCTTC. It specifies CASSVATESPFNEQFF. The variable domain in full, with the rest retrieved from reference TRBV9 and TRBJ2-1, is DSGVTQTPKHLITATGQRVTLRCSPRSGDLSVYWYQQSLDQGLQFLIQYYNGEERAKGNILERFSAQQFPDLHSELNLSSLELGDSALYFCASSVATESPFNEQFFGPGTRLTVL.

This clone was detected a few times. The chain recombines TRBV6-1 with TRBJ2-7; D might be TRBD1 or TRBD2, each matching 6 bases. Looked up from germline, CDR1 is MNHNS and CDR2 is SASEGT. Trimming cost V 8 bases and J 4 bases, with 24 bases left between them. CDR3 length: 16 amino acids. The CDR3 nucleotides are TGTGCCAGCGGGGGGTGGACAGCATCATTTGAGTACGAGCAGTACTTC. Translation gives CASGGWTASFEYEQYF.

This chain links TRBV6-1 with TRBJ2-5, with D unresolved. The end of the DNA fits TRBJ2-7 better, so the J call may be wrong. CDR1 is MNHNS and CDR2 is SASEGT in the germline V gene. The CDR3 consists of 15 residues. The CDR3 reads CASSLGWSPSYEQYF. The CDR3 nucleotides are TGTGCCAGCAGCCTCGGTTGGTCCCCCAGCTACGAGCAGTACTTC.

The rearrangement joins TRBV27 to TRBJ2-1; D is unresolved. The germline gives CDR1 MNHEY, CDR2 SMNVEV (reference sequence). V was trimmed by 4 bases and J by 2 bases, leaving 9 bases between them. The CDR3 sequence is 14 residues long. The chain's CDR3 is CASSSAVTYNEQFF. The CDR3 nucleotides read TGTGCCAGCAGTTCTGCAGTTACCTACAATGAGCAGTTCTTC.

This clone showed up just a few times. V usage is TRBV5-1 and J usage is TRBJ1-2; 8 bases fit TRBD1. The V segment lost 0 bases and the J segment 8 bases; nucleotides outside the gene matches: 12. This CDR3 has 16 amino acids. Per germline, CDR1 SGHRS and CDR2 YFSETQ. In nucleotides, the CDR3 is TGCGCCAGCAGCTTGGGGGGGACAGGTGCGCTACAGGGCTACACCTTC. Residues: CASSLGGTGALQGYTF.

This clone was seen at least ten times. The chain recombines TRBV20-1 with TRBJ1-5, with D perhaps matching TRBD1 (6 bases). CDR3 length equals 13 residues. Germline V CDR1 and CDR2: DFQATT, SNEGSKA (reference sequence). V was cut by 3 bases and J by 5 bases, with 11 bases left in between. CDR3 region: CSASPQGHQPQHF. The CDR3 coding sequence is TGCAGTGCTAGTCCTCAGGGGCATCAGCCCCAGCATTTT.

This clone was seen many times. The rearrangement links TRBV7-9 to TRBJ2-5, with a possible D match to TRBD1 (5 bases). The V end was cut by 0 bases, the J end by 5 bases, with 10 bases between. Looked up from germline, CDR1 is SEHNR and CDR2 is FQNEAQ (reference sequence). CDR3 length equals 14 residues. This CDR3 is CASSLAGAGETQYF. In DNA, the CDR3 is TGTGCCAGCAGCTTAGCAGGGGCCGGGGAGACCCAGTACTTC.

This clone was seen a few times. The V and J genes are TRBV12-3 or TRBV12-4 and TRBJ1-2; TRBD1 agrees at 7 bases. Unmatched junction bases numbered 6, after V lost 5 bases and J lost 6 bases. The CDR3 is 13 residues long. CDR3 sequence reads: CASSQQGWNGYTF. In DNA form, the CDR3 reads TGTGCCAGCAGTCAACAGGGGTGGAATGGCTACACCTTC.

This clone was seen at least ten times. The chain carries TRBV7-9 and TRBJ1-3; D is ambiguous. Germline V lookup: CDR1 SEHNR, CDR2 FQNEAQ (reference sequence). The CDR3 runs 15 residues. V was trimmed by 5 bases and J by 3 bases, leaving 14 bases between them. CDR3 amino acids: CASSGGPGDGNTIYF. CDR3 sequence (DNA): TGTGCCAGCAGCGGAGGACCCGGCGATGGAAACACCATATATTTT.

Details on this clone: A much more abundant neighbour one base away suggests this may be a read error. The chain carries TRBV7-8 and TRBJ1-1, with D possibly matching TRBD1 (6 bases). The CDR3 contains 12 residues. Trimming pared 7 bases from V and 6 bases from J, leaving 12 bases between. CDR1 and CDR2 (germline): SGHVS, FQNEAQ. This CDR3 reads CASIQGGPEAFF. CDR3 in DNA: TGTGCCAGCATCCAAGGGGGGCCTGAAGCTTTCTTT.

Many counts were recorded for this clone. V is TRBV6-1 and J is TRBJ2-5; no clear D gene. Trimming left V 6 bases short and J 5 bases short, with 10 bases between. Germline V gene lookup returns CDR1 MNHNS and CDR2 SASEGT. The CDR3 has 12 residues. The DNA for the CDR3 is TGTGCCAGCAGCCCACCCGGGGAGACCCAGTACTTC. Protein sequence: CASSPPGETQYF.

This clone was counted many times. V is TRBV20-1 and J is TRBJ2-7; D perhaps matches TRBD2 (7 bases). Germline CDR1 is DFQATT and CDR2 is SNEGSKA (reference sequence). V gave up 1 base and J gave up 4 bases, with 11 bases separating them. This CDR3 has 13 residues. The CDR3 sequence: CSARVRGGYEQYF. CDR3 nucleotides: TGCAGTGCTAGAGTCAGGGGAGGGTACGAGCAGTACTTC.

In its sample, this clone is medium-sized. The chain is built from TRBV3-1 and TRBJ1-1, with 9 bases identical to TRBD1. Germline trimming cut 8 bases from V and 2 bases from J; bases unmatched to any gene: 9. Germline-derived CDR1 and CDR2 are LGHDT and YNNKEL (reference sequence). The CDR3 is made up of 15 amino acids. CDR3 region: CASVPGQGFNTEAFF. CDR3 sequence (DNA): TGTGCCAGCGTCCCGGGACAGGGATTCAACACTGAAGCTTTCTTT.

This clone showed up many times. This chain uses TRBV30 with TRBJ2-1; 9 nucleotides align to TRBD2. Losses at the gene ends were 3 bases for V and 8 bases for J; bases not matched to a gene: 17. The length of the CDR3 is 17 residues. CDR1 is GTSNPN, CDR2 SVGIG, per germline (reference sequence). CDR3 loop: CAWRGGGKAGGGHEQFF. CDR3 coding DNA: TGTGCCTGGAGGGGAGGGGGTAAGGCGGGAGGGGGGCATGAGCAGTTCTTC.

This clone occurred many times. The genes are TRBV5-6 and TRBJ2-2; a weak D match, TRBD2 (6 bases). Trimming removed 4 bases from V and 5 bases from J, with 18 bases in between. Germline CDR1 SGHDT, CDR2 YYEEEE. The CDR3 contains 16 residues. CDR3 in amino acids: CASSPLGGGRTGELFF. As DNA, the CDR3 is TGTGCCAGCAGCCCCCTTGGGGGTGGGAGGACCGGGGAGCTGTTTTTT.

This clone was picked up a small number of times. This chain links TRBV6-2 or TRBV6-3 with TRBJ2-1, with a tentative D call TRBD2 (5 bases). CDR1 is MNHEY, CDR2 SVGEGT, per germline. The V end was cut by 2 bases, the J end by 2 bases, with 7 bases between. The CDR3 contains 14 residues. For the CDR3, the DNA is TGTGCCAGCAGTTACAACGGGGCCTACAATGAGCAGTTCTTC. Encoded protein: CASSYNGAYNEQFF.

This clone was recorded at least ten times. The chain recombines TRBV7-9 with TRBJ2-5, with 7 bases matching TRBD1. Unmatched junction bases numbered 11, after V lost 5 bases and J lost 5 bases. The CDR3 covers 15 residues. CDR1 is SEHNR and CDR2 is FQNEAQ in the germline V gene (reference sequence). For the CDR3, the DNA is TGTGCCAGCAGCGCCCGACAGGGCCTTCTGGAGACCCAGTACTTC. Its protein is CASSARQGLLETQYF.

The chain uses TRBV7-2 and TRBJ1-2, with TRBD1 matching 10 bases. Trimming took 1 base from V and 7 from J; bases not matched to a gene: 3. Germline CDR1 SGHTA, CDR2 FQGNSA. The CDR3 extends over 14 amino acids. CDR3 protein: CASSLGQGAFGYTF. DNA of the CDR3: TGTGCCAGCAGCTTAGGACAGGGGGCCTTTGGCTACACCTTC.